This T cell receptor beta chain is drawn from a study of blood T cell repertoires in COVID-19. The authors' processing: Amplification of reference gene primers provided the estimated nucleated cell counts. The protocol was immunoSEQ multiplex PCR, while the TCRdb copy is restricted to in-frame clones and leaves out a portion. Clone size and the V and J calls come from that table; the DNA yielded D and trimming. The sample shows approximately 250,000 clones, 88% of them seen only once. J lost 8 bases, V lost 4 bases, and 9 bases had no gene match. This CDR3 contains 16 residues. CDR1 and CDR2 from the germline V gene are SGDLS and YYNGEE.

This receptor was taken from an older woman in a cohort exposed to, infected with or recovered from COVID-19 (not recorded which). The sample was PBMCs or T cells enriched from blood (not recorded which). The chain is built from TRBV9 and TRBJ2-2; the match to TRBD2 covers 12 bases. This CDR3 is CASSPPTSGSWGELFF. In DNA, the CDR3 is TGTGCCAGCAGCCCTCCGACTAGCGGGAGTTGGGGGGAGCTGTTTTTT.